This T cell receptor beta chain was captured by sequencing in a study of shared clonotypes between healthy human individuals. Study outcomes and limitations: Naive subsets tended to show greater estimated richness than memory subsets. Clonotypes shared by all four sorted-subset donors had higher generation probabilities than non-shared clonotypes. Clonotype sharing across a few donors was observed for around 4.5% of naive CD4 clonotypes.

This CDR3 contains 14 residues. CDR1 is MNHEY and CDR2 is SVGAGI in the germline V gene. Trimming left V 6 bases short and J 0 bases short, with 9 bases between. In regard to this clone: What it binds is not known.

Some clones are missing from TCRdb's copy, which holds only in-frame ones; the method was immunoSEQ multiplex PCR. The data contain some 680,000 clones, around three quarters of them singletons. Material for sequencing was memory CD4+ T cells sorted from blood. This sample's subset: CD45RA-negative fraction. This receptor was obtained from a woman aged 25 to 39 in good health. The rearrangement uses TRBV6-5 and TRBJ2-1; D remains unclear. The CDR3 protein is CASRTVSSYNEQFF. The CDR3 DNA sequence: TGTGCCAGCAGAACGGTGAGCTCCTACAATGAGCAGTTCTTC.